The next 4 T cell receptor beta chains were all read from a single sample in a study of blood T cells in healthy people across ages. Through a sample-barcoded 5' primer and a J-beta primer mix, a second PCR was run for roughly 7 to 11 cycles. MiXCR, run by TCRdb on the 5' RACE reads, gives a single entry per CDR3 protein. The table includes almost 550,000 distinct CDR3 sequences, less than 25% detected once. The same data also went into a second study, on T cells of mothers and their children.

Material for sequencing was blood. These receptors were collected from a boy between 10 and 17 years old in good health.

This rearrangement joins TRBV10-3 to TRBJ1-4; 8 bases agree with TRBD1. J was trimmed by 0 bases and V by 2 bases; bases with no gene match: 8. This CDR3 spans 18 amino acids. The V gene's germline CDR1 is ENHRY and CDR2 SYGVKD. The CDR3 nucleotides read TGTGCCATCAGTGAGAGACAGGGGTCCTTTGCAACTAATGAAAAACTGTTTTTT. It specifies CAISERQGSFATNEKLFF.

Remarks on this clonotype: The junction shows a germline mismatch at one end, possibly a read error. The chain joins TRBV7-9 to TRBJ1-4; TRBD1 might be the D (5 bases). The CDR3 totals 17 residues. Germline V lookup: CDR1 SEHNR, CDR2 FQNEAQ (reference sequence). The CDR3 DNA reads TGTGCCGGCAGCCCCCCCGGGACTTTTGCAACTAATGAAAAACTGTTTTTT. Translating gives CAGSPPGTFATNEKLFF.

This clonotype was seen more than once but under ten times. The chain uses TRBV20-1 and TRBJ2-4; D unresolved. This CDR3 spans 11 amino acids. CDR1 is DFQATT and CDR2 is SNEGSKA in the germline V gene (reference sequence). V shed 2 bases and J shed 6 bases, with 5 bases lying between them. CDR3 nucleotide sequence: TGCAGTGCTAGATCGGGAAACATTCAGTACTTC. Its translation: CSARSGNIQYF.

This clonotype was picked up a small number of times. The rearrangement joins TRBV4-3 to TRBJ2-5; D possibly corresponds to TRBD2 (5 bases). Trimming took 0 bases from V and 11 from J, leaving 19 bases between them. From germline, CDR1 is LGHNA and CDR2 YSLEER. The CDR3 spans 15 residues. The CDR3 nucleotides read TGCGCCAGCAGCCAAGACCGGAAACCTACGTGGGAGCAGTACTTC. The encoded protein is CASSQDRKPTWEQYF.